A selection of T cell receptor beta chains follows, all from one sample in a study of T cells in Graves' hyperthyroidism and ophthalmopathy. TCRdb re-analysed the multiplex PCR reads in MiXCR, keeping a single row per CDR3 protein. The table has roughly 500,000 distinct CDR3 sequences, 46% seen once; the top ten hold about 45%. The sequenced sample consisted of peripheral blood or thyroid tissue (not recorded which). The source is an adult woman with Graves' disease, either hyperthyroidism or ophthalmopathy (not recorded which). Each CDR3 is given with its conserved first and last residue. Each record gives: J gene, D gene, clone size, V gene, CDR3 DNA, CDR3 protein. A D gene is named only where the DNA matches it firmly. Clone size is given for some rows only: seen once, a few or many times, or a class if the clone is expanded.

j_call: TRBJ2-7; d_call: .; clone_size: .; v_call: TRBV7-2; cdr3_nt: TGTGCCAGCAGCATAGGGCCCTACGAGCAGTACTTC; cdr3_aa: CASSIGPYEQYF
j_call: TRBJ1-2; d_call: .; clone_size: many; v_call: TRBV7-9; cdr3_nt: TGTGCCAGCAGCTTAGACGACAGCCAGAACTATGGCTACACCTTC; cdr3_aa: CASSLDDSQNYGYTF
j_call: TRBJ1-3; d_call: .; clone_size: many; v_call: TRBV14; cdr3_nt: TGTGCCAGCAGCCAAGTTCAGACCCGAGGAAACACCATATATTTT; cdr3_aa: CASSQVQTRGNTIYF
j_call: TRBJ1-6; d_call: .; clone_size: few; v_call: TRBV7-2; cdr3_nt: TGTGCCAGCAGCCCCCCCCCGGGGCGGGGTTCACCCCTCCACTTT; cdr3_aa: CASSPPPGRGSPLHF
j_call: TRBJ1-5; d_call: TRBD1; clone_size: .; v_call: TRBV11-2; cdr3_nt: TGTGCCAGCAGACCTAACAGGGGTAATCAGCCCCAGCATTTT; cdr3_aa: CASRPNRGNQPQHF
j_call: TRBJ2-5; d_call: .; clone_size: few; v_call: TRBV29-1; cdr3_nt: TGCAGCGTGGGGGGGCGGTGGCCTGAAGAGACCCGGTACTTC; cdr3_aa: CSVGGRWPEETRYF
j_call: TRBJ2-2; d_call: .; clone_size: .; v_call: TRBV7-2; cdr3_nt: TGTGCCAGCAGCTTGGGGTCCGATGGGGAGCTGTTTTTT; cdr3_aa: CASSLGSDGELFF
j_call: TRBJ1-1; d_call: .; clone_size: few; v_call: TRBV28; cdr3_nt: TGTGCCGCCCGCGACAAGCCGAACACTGAAGCTTTCTTT; cdr3_aa: CAARDKPNTEAFF
j_call: TRBJ1-1; d_call: .; clone_size: .; v_call: TRBV7-9; cdr3_nt: TGTGCCAGCAGCAATCAAGTGAACACTGAAGCTTTCTTT; cdr3_aa: CASSNQVNTEAFF
j_call: TRBJ1-2; d_call: .; clone_size: many; v_call: TRBV10-2; cdr3_nt: TGCGCCAGCAGTGACGGGGAACGGGCCTATGGCTACACCTTC; cdr3_aa: CASSDGERAYGYTF
j_call: TRBJ1-3; d_call: .; clone_size: .; v_call: TRBV10-3; cdr3_nt: TGTGCCATCAGCCCCGGTGACGGCGGGGCTAACTATGGCTACACCATATATTTT; cdr3_aa: CAISPGDGGANYGYTIYF
j_call: TRBJ1-2; d_call: .; clone_size: .; v_call: TRBV20-1; cdr3_nt: TGCAGTGCTCAATCTGGGGCAGGCGTCTATGGCTACACCTTC; cdr3_aa: CSAQSGAGVYGYTF
j_call: TRBJ2-1; d_call: .; clone_size: .; v_call: TRBV10-3; cdr3_nt: TGTGCCATCAGTGAATTCGGGCCTAACAATGAGCAGTTCTTC; cdr3_aa: CAISEFGPNNEQFF
j_call: TRBJ1-2; d_call: .; clone_size: .; v_call: TRBV29-1; cdr3_nt: TGCAGCGTTGAAGGCGACGGCAGGTACTATGGCTACACCTTC; cdr3_aa: CSVEGDGRYYGYTF
j_call: TRBJ2-7; d_call: .; clone_size: .; v_call: TRBV29-1; cdr3_nt: TGCAGCGTTGTAGGAATCTACGAGCAGTACTTC; cdr3_aa: CSVVGIYEQYF
j_call: TRBJ1-1; d_call: .; clone_size: .; v_call: TRBV5-1; cdr3_nt: TGCGCCAGCAGCTTGGTGAGGGGGACTAAAGCTTTCTTT; cdr3_aa: CASSLVRGTKAFF
j_call: TRBJ1-5; d_call: TRBD1; clone_size: many; v_call: TRBV19; cdr3_nt: TGTGCCAGTAGTATAGCAGGGACAGGAAGGGACAATCAGCCCCAGCATTTT; cdr3_aa: CASSIAGTGRDNQPQHF
j_call: TRBJ2-3; d_call: .; clone_size: many; v_call: TRBV2; cdr3_nt: TGTGCCAGCAGGAGGACTACAGATACGCAGTATTTT; cdr3_aa: CASRRTTDTQYF
j_call: TRBJ2-5; d_call: .; clone_size: .; v_call: TRBV29-1; cdr3_nt: TGCAGCCTCCCCGGTGGGGGGGAGACCCAGTACTTC; cdr3_aa: CSLPGGGETQYF
j_call: TRBJ1-3; d_call: .; clone_size: many; v_call: TRBV20-1; cdr3_nt: TGCAGTGCTAGAGATGGGCGGGGGTCTGGAAACACCATATATTTT; cdr3_aa: CSARDGRGSGNTIYF
j_call: TRBJ1-5; d_call: TRBD1; clone_size: .; v_call: TRBV15; cdr3_nt: TGTGCCACCAGCAGCGACAGGGGGGTTCAGCCCCAGCATTTT; cdr3_aa: CATSSDRGVQPQHF
j_call: TRBJ2-7; d_call: TRBD2; clone_size: many; v_call: TRBV7-9; cdr3_nt: TGTGCCAGCAGCTTAGGGGCGGGAGGGCCTCAGCAGTACTTC; cdr3_aa: CASSLGAGGPQQYF
j_call: TRBJ2-7; d_call: .; clone_size: .; v_call: TRBV7-2; cdr3_nt: TGTGCCGGCAGCCAAGGGTGGTACGAGCAGTACTTC; cdr3_aa: CAGSQGWYEQYF
j_call: TRBJ2-7; d_call: TRBD2; clone_size: few; v_call: TRBV11-3; cdr3_nt: TGTGCCAGCAGCTCATCTAGCGGGAGGGCCTTTGAGCAGTACTTC; cdr3_aa: CASSSSSGRAFEQYF
j_call: TRBJ2-7; d_call: .; clone_size: .; v_call: TRBV7-2; cdr3_nt: TGTGCCAGCAGCTCAGAAACTGGGCGGATCACCGGGGAGCAGTACTTC; cdr3_aa: CASSSETGRITGEQYF
j_call: TRBJ1-4; d_call: TRBD1; clone_size: many; v_call: TRBV20-1; cdr3_nt: TGCAGCACAACCGTTTCAGGGGGCAATGAAAAACTGTTTTTT; cdr3_aa: CSTTVSGGNEKLFF
j_call: TRBJ1-1; d_call: TRBD1; clone_size: .; v_call: TRBV29-1; cdr3_nt: TGCAGCGTAGTCACAGGGGGGGCTTTCTTT; cdr3_aa: CSVVTGGAFF
j_call: TRBJ2-5; d_call: .; clone_size: many; v_call: TRBV15; cdr3_nt: TGTGCCACCAGCTACAGTACCCAAGAGACCCAGTACTTC; cdr3_aa: CATSYSTQETQYF
j_call: TRBJ2-2; d_call: .; clone_size: .; v_call: TRBV25-1; cdr3_nt: TGTGCCAGCAGTGAATGGGCTGCACCCGGGGAGCTGTTTTTT; cdr3_aa: CASSEWAAPGELFF
j_call: TRBJ1-2; d_call: .; clone_size: many; v_call: TRBV20-1; cdr3_nt: TGCAGTGCTAGGTATTCGGAGCGAGGCTACACCTTC; cdr3_aa: CSARYSERGYTF
j_call: TRBJ1-2; d_call: .; clone_size: .; v_call: TRBV5-1; cdr3_nt: TGCGCCAGCAGCTTGGCTGGGCCATTCTATGGCTACACCTTC; cdr3_aa: CASSLAGPFYGYTF
j_call: TRBJ1-1; d_call: .; clone_size: .; v_call: TRBV10-3; cdr3_nt: TGTGCCATCTCCCCGTCGTCCTATGGATTCGGAGTAGCTTTCTTT; cdr3_aa: CAISPSSYGFGVAFF
j_call: TRBJ2-2; d_call: .; clone_size: .; v_call: TRBV12-3/TRBV12-4; cdr3_nt: TGTGCCAGCAGTTTCCAGCAAGCCGGGGAGCTGTTTTTT; cdr3_aa: CASSFQQAGELFF
j_call: TRBJ2-2; d_call: .; clone_size: .; v_call: TRBV28; cdr3_nt: TGTGCCAGCAGTGTACAACCATCCGAGGAGCTGTTTTTT; cdr3_aa: CASSVQPSEELFF
j_call: TRBJ2-5; d_call: .; clone_size: .; v_call: TRBV9; cdr3_nt: TGTGCCAGCAGCCAAGAATCCCCCCAAGAGACCCAGTACTTC; cdr3_aa: CASSQESPQETQYF
j_call: TRBJ1-1; d_call: .; clone_size: many; v_call: TRBV9; cdr3_nt: TGTGCCAGCAGCAAGGGACCCGGGCGAGGAAGAAACACTGAAGCTTTCTTT; cdr3_aa: CASSKGPGRGRNTEAFF
j_call: TRBJ1-3; d_call: .; clone_size: many; v_call: TRBV10-2; cdr3_nt: TGCGCCAGCAGTGTCGGGGTGTACTCTGGAAACACCATATATTTT; cdr3_aa: CASSVGVYSGNTIYF
j_call: TRBJ2-7; d_call: TRBD2; clone_size: once; v_call: TRBV7-2; cdr3_nt: TGTGCCAGCAGCGAGGGACTAGCTGGGCCTAGCTACGAGCAGTACTTC; cdr3_aa: CASSEGLAGPSYEQYF
j_call: TRBJ1-5; d_call: .; clone_size: .; v_call: TRBV27; cdr3_nt: TGTGCCAGCAGGGTTACAGGGATGGGTAGCAATCAGCCCCAGCATTTT; cdr3_aa: CASRVTGMGSNQPQHF
j_call: TRBJ1-5; d_call: .; clone_size: many; v_call: TRBV5-5; cdr3_nt: TGTGCCAGCAGCCCGGTCCAGGGTCCCGCTCAGCCCCAGCATTTT; cdr3_aa: CASSPVQGPAQPQHF
j_call: TRBJ2-5; d_call: .; clone_size: .; v_call: TRBV7-9; cdr3_nt: TGTGCCAGCAGCTCCCCTTGGGGAGAGACCCAGTACTTC; cdr3_aa: CASSSPWGETQYF
j_call: TRBJ2-7; d_call: .; clone_size: .; v_call: TRBV7-2; cdr3_nt: TGTGCCAGCAGCCTAACCTCAGGGGCCGAGCAGTACTTC; cdr3_aa: CASSLTSGAEQYF
j_call: TRBJ1-2; d_call: .; clone_size: .; v_call: TRBV7-8; cdr3_nt: TGTGCCAGCAGCCCCGCCGGGAGGGGAGACTATGGCTACACCTTC; cdr3_aa: CASSPAGRGDYGYTF
j_call: TRBJ1-5; d_call: .; clone_size: .; v_call: TRBV7-9; cdr3_nt: TGTGCCAGCAGCACCTCAGGGGATCAGCCCCAGCATTTT; cdr3_aa: CASSTSGDQPQHF
j_call: TRBJ2-1; d_call: TRBD2; clone_size: .; v_call: TRBV5-1; cdr3_nt: TGCGCCAGCAGCTTGGAAGGTAGCGGGAGTCACAATGAGCAGTTCTTC; cdr3_aa: CASSLEGSGSHNEQFF
j_call: TRBJ1-4; d_call: TRBD1; clone_size: once; v_call: TRBV11-2; cdr3_nt: TGTGCCAGCAGCTTAGGCTACAGGGGGTCTGATGAAAAACTGTTTTTT; cdr3_aa: CASSLGYRGSDEKLFF
j_call: TRBJ2-7; d_call: .; clone_size: few; v_call: TRBV10-3; cdr3_nt: TGTGCCATCAGTGAGTCAGGGCAGGGCTTCCACGAGCAGTACTTC; cdr3_aa: CAISESGQGFHEQYF
j_call: TRBJ2-7; d_call: .; clone_size: few; v_call: TRBV9; cdr3_nt: TGTGCCAGCAGCGTAGACTCCTACTCCTACGAGCAGTACTTC; cdr3_aa: CASSVDSYSYEQYF
j_call: TRBJ1-1; d_call: .; clone_size: .; v_call: TRBV29-1; cdr3_nt: TGCAGCTTAGAGATGAACACTGAAGCTTTCTTT; cdr3_aa: CSLEMNTEAFF
j_call: TRBJ2-5; d_call: TRBD1; clone_size: .; v_call: TRBV7-9; cdr3_nt: TGTGCCAGCATAGCCAGGGGGACGGAGACCCAGTACTTC; cdr3_aa: CASIARGTETQYF
j_call: TRBJ1-5; d_call: TRBD1; clone_size: few; v_call: TRBV2; cdr3_nt: TGTGCCAGCGTGGACAGGCCTTATCAGCCCCAGCATTTT; cdr3_aa: CASVDRPYQPQHF
j_call: TRBJ1-6; d_call: .; clone_size: .; v_call: TRBV5-1; cdr3_nt: TGCGCCAGCAGCCTGGAGGGGCCCGATACCCTCCACTTT; cdr3_aa: CASSLEGPDTLHF
j_call: TRBJ1-3; d_call: .; clone_size: many; v_call: TRBV12-3/TRBV12-4; cdr3_nt: TGTGCCAGTCAAGATATTGGAAACACCATATATTTT; cdr3_aa: CASQDIGNTIYF
j_call: TRBJ2-2; d_call: .; clone_size: many; v_call: TRBV7-7; cdr3_nt: TGTGCTAGCAGCTTAGGAGGCTCCGCCGGGGAGCTGTTTTTT; cdr3_aa: CASSLGGSAGELFF
j_call: TRBJ1-5; d_call: TRBD1; clone_size: .; v_call: TRBV10-3; cdr3_nt: TGTGCCATCAGTGGTCAGGGGGTAAGCAATCAGCCCCAGCATTTT; cdr3_aa: CAISGQGVSNQPQHF
j_call: TRBJ1-5; d_call: .; clone_size: .; v_call: TRBV20-1; cdr3_nt: TGCAGTGCTAGAGGGACAGTAAGCAATCAGCCCCAGCATTTT; cdr3_aa: CSARGTVSNQPQHF
j_call: TRBJ1-2; d_call: .; clone_size: .; v_call: TRBV20-1; cdr3_nt: TGCAGTGCTAGGGCGGGTAGCTCCTACGGCTACACCTTC; cdr3_aa: CSARAGSSYGYTF